This passage covers 30 T cell receptor beta chains from one sample sequenced in a study of identical twins. TCRdb reprocessed the 5' RACE reads via MiXCR and lists one record per CDR3 protein. In the table there are approximately 1.8 million distinct CDR3 sequences, 32% of which are singletons. Sequenced input: cord blood. The receptors originated from a newborn girl in good health.

This chain uses TRBV28 with TRBJ2-2; 9 bases agree with TRBD2. The trim removed 3 bases at V and 8 bases at J, leaving 10 bases unmatched. This CDR3 spans 16 amino acids. Germline V lookup: CDR1 MDHEN, CDR2 SYDVKM. CDR3 DNA sequence: TGTGCCAGCAGTTTGGCGGGAGGGACCAACGGTGGGGAGCTGTTTTTT. Translated, it gives CASSLAGGTNGGELFF. Supplemented by reference TRBV28 and TRBJ2-2, the full variable domain reads DVKVTQSSRYLVKRTGEKVFLECVQDMDHENMFWYRQDPGLGLRLIYFSYDVKMKEKGDIPEGYSVSREKKERFSLILESASTNQTSMYLCASSLAGGTNGGELFFGEGSRLTVL.

A remark on this clonotype: Mismatch with germline at one junction end may stem from a read error. The gene calls are TRBV6-1 and TRBJ1-2; unclear D gene. There are 13 residues in the CDR3. Germline CDR1 is MNHNS and CDR2 is SASEGT. The CDR3 DNA follows: TGTGCCAGCAGTGAAGGCCCTAACTATGGCTGCACCTTC. This sequence encodes CASSEGPNYGCTF.

This clonotype was seen more than once but under ten times. The chain uses TRBV20-1 and TRBJ2-1, with a weak D call TRBD2 (5 bases). V was trimmed by 2 bases and J by 0 bases, leaving 11 bases between them. CDR3 length: 15 amino acids. Germline lookup yields CDR1 DFQATT and CDR2 SNEGSKA (reference sequence). The CDR3 nucleotides read TGCAGTGCTAGACTGCCGGGGAGCTCCTACAATGAGCAGTTCTTC. Encoded protein: CSARLPGSSYNEQFF.

The rearrangement links TRBV9 to TRBJ2-1; TRBD2 matches 12 bases. This CDR3 is built from 18 residues. V trimming: 0 bases; J trimming: 6 bases; junction bases outside the gene matches: 10. Germline V gives CDR1 SGDLS, CDR2 YYNGEE. CDR3 coding DNA: TGTGCCAGCAGCGTAGGATCCGTTCTAGCGGGGGGGTTCAATGAGCAGTTCTTC. Protein: CASSVGSVLAGGFNEQFF.

This sequence joins TRBV11-2 and TRBJ2-7; TRBD2 matches 7 bases. Germline V gene sequence: CDR1 SGHAT, CDR2 FQNNGV. The CDR3 contains 16 residues. V trimming: 4 bases; J trimming: 0 bases; junction bases outside the gene matches: 9. The CDR3 DNA reads as TGTGCCAGCAGCTACTCTCGGGCTAGCGGCTCCTACGAGCAGTACTTC. Residues: CASSYSRASGSYEQYF.

This clonotype was observed at least ten times. The V and J genes are TRBV20-1 and TRBJ2-5; no reliable D call. The CDR3 is made up of 16 amino acids. CDR1 DFQATT and CDR2 SNEGSKA come from the germline V gene (reference sequence). Between the trimmed V and J ends, which lost 0 bases and 3 bases, there was a span of 17 bases. Written as DNA, the CDR3 is TGCAGTGCTAGAGATGTTCTAGGGCTCTCCAAAGAGACCCAGTACTTC. Translation: CSARDVLGLSKETQYF.

The table lists this clonotype with a few counts. The chain joins TRBV7-9 to TRBJ2-3; tentative D call: TRBD1 (6 bases). CDR1 and CDR2 (germline): SEHNR, FQNEAQ (reference sequence). CDR3 size: 15 residues. The ends were cut back, 5 bases at V and 2 bases at J, with 14 bases in the middle. CDR3: CASSRLDRYTDTQYF. The CDR3 DNA reads TGTGCCAGCAGCAGATTAGACAGGTACACAGATACGCAGTATTTT. Together with reference TRBV7-9 and TRBJ2-3, the CDR3 gives the full variable domain: DTGVSQNPRHKITKRGQNVTFRCDPISEHNRLYWYRQTLGQGPEFLTYFQNEAQLEKSRLLSDRFSAERPKGSFSTLEIQRTEQGDSAMYLCASSRLDRYTDTQYFGPGTRLTVL.

The rearrangement joins TRBV28 to TRBJ1-2, with 9 bases matching TRBD1. V trimming: 3 bases; J trimming: 6 bases; junction bases outside the gene matches: 8. Germline V lookup: CDR1 MDHEN, CDR2 SYDVKM. This CDR3 spans 15 amino acids. For the CDR3, the DNA is TGTGCCAGCAGTTTTGCACAGGGGGCGCGGAATGGCTACACCTTC. Its translation is CASSFAQGARNGYTF.

This clonotype was seen once. The chain recombines TRBV20-1 with TRBJ2-3; D is undetermined. CDR3 length: 14 amino acids. CDR1 and CDR2 (germline): DFQATT, SNEGSKA (reference sequence). With 0 bases removed from V and 11 bases from J, the gap between germline ends came to 18 bases. CDR3 in DNA: TGCAGTGCTAGAGAAGCGAGACCCTTGTTTGGGCAGTATTTT. Protein: CSAREARPLFGQYF.

Only a few counts were recorded for this clonotype. The chain joins TRBV24-1 to TRBJ2-3; the D is unclear. The germline V and J ends were trimmed by 7 bases and 8 bases, with 9 bases remaining between them. The V gene's germline CDR1 is KGHDR and CDR2 SFDVKD. This CDR3 comprises 11 residues. The CDR3: CATSDASTQYF. The DNA of the CDR3 is TGTGCCACCAGCGATGCCTCTACGCAGTATTTT.

The chain carries TRBV28 and TRBJ1-5; D possibly corresponds to TRBD1 (6 bases). V gave up 7 bases and J gave up 5 bases, with 9 bases separating them. The CDR3 length is 12 residues. Germline loops: CDR1 MDHEN, CDR2 SYDVKM. This chain's CDR3 is CASNPGDQPQHF. In DNA, the CDR3 is TGTGCCAGCAATCCAGGGGATCAGCCCCAGCATTTT.

This clonotype showed up just a few times. The J gene is TRBJ2-1, the V gene TRBV20-1; TRBD1 aligns across 7 bases. CDR1 DFQATT and CDR2 SNEGSKA come from the germline V gene (reference sequence). CDR3 size: 16 residues. The junction had 9 bases not matched to a gene; V was cut back by 4 bases and J by 0 bases. The CDR3 region has the DNA TGCAGTGCTAATTATAGACAGGGCGGCTCCTACAATGAGCAGTTCTTC. Protein sequence: CSANYRQGGSYNEQFF.

V is TRBV5-1 and J is TRBJ1-1, with D perhaps TRBD1 (6 bases). Germline V CDR1 and CDR2: SGHRS, YFSETQ. V was trimmed by 0 bases and J by 3 bases, leaving 12 bases between them. This CDR3 comprises 15 residues. The CDR3 protein is CASSLETGAYTEAFF. CDR3 sequence (DNA): TGCGCCAGCAGCTTGGAGACAGGAGCTTACACTGAAGCTTTCTTT.

The rearrangement joins TRBV3-1 to TRBJ1-1, with no clear D. V was pared by 11 bases and J by 1 base, with 14 bases between. CDR1 and CDR2 from the germline V gene are LGHDT and YNNKEL (reference sequence). This CDR3 has 13 residues. CDR3 in DNA: TGTGCCGCGAGGGAGGGCCCGAACACTGAAGCTTTCTTT. Amino acids: CAAREGPNTEAFF.

To note about this clonotype: Its ends do not fully match the called genes, so a read error is possible. The chain combines TRBV4-2 with TRBJ2-3; TRBD2 aligns across 8 bases. Germline CDR1 LGHNA, CDR2 YNFKEQ. This CDR3 is 16 amino acids long. CDR3 nucleotide sequence: TGTGCCAGCAGCCAAGTACCGAGCGGGGGCGGAGATACGCGGTATTTT. Translation: CASSQVPSGGGDTRYF.

The chain combines TRBV20-1 with TRBJ1-4; D not resolved. The CDR3 loop spans 14 amino acids. Trimming pared 3 bases from V and 8 bases from J, leaving 16 bases between. Germline values: CDR1 DFQATT, CDR2 SNEGSKA (reference sequence). CDR3 DNA: TGCAGTGCTAGTCGGGCCTCTCAAGGGGAAAAACTGTTTTTT. Translation gives CSASRASQGEKLFF.

This rearrangement joins TRBV3-1 to TRBJ2-7; TRBD2 matches at 8 bases. V shed 5 bases, J shed 7 bases, and the junction held 16 bases outside the gene matches. CDR1 and CDR2 (germline): LGHDT, YNNKEL (reference sequence). The CDR3 consists of 16 residues. The DNA of the CDR3 is TGTGCCAGCAGCGCTCTCGCGGGAGGTTCGGGCAATGAGCAGTACTTC. It yields the protein CASSALAGGSGNEQYF.

This clonotype has a handful of counts. CDR3 bases: TGCAGGGGGGGGGCAGGGGACGGCTACACCTTC. Translating it yields CRGGAGDGYTF. The V gene is TRBV20-1, the J gene TRBJ1-2; perhaps TRBD1 as D (6 bases). Germline assignment: CDR1 DFQATT and CDR2 SNEGSKA (reference sequence). This CDR3 has 11 amino acids.

This clonotype was detected a few times. The rearrangement uses TRBV3-1 and TRBJ1-2; D gene ambiguous. The CDR3 is 14 residues long. The V gene's germline CDR1 is LGHDT and CDR2 YNNKEL (reference sequence). Trimming removed 1 base at V and 5 bases at J, with 11 bases between. The CDR3 loop is CASSQVSQEYGYTF. CDR3 coding DNA: TGTGCCAGCAGCCAAGTAAGCCAGGAGTATGGCTACACCTTC.

In its sample, this clonotype was seen a few times. The CDR3 bases are TGTGCCAGCAGTGAACCCGCCCAGAGCGGGGGGGCCGACGAGCAGTTCTTC. Amino acid sequence: CASSEPAQSGGADEQFF. The chain has TRBV25-1 and TRBJ2-1; 10 bases are a match to TRBD2. From germline, CDR1 is MGHDK and CDR2 SYGVNS. The CDR3 is made up of 17 amino acids. Unmatched junction bases numbered 14, after V lost 2 bases and J lost 10 bases.

The V gene is TRBV4-1, the J gene TRBJ2-2; perhaps TRBD1 as D (6 bases). The CDR3 contains 17 residues. CDR1 is MGHRA and CDR2 is YSYEKL in the germline V gene. Between the trimmed V and J ends, which lost 4 bases and 6 bases, there was a span of 21 bases. In DNA form, the CDR3 reads TGCGCCAGCAGCCCACAAACGGTCCAGGGGTGGGCCGGGGAGCTGTTTTTT. The encoded protein is CASSPQTVQGWAGELFF.

The chain carries TRBV20-1 and TRBJ1-5; D perhaps matches TRBD1 (6 bases). V was clipped by 0 bases and J by 3 bases, with 15 bases between them. The germline V gene has CDR1 DFQATT and CDR2 SNEGSKA (reference sequence). This CDR3 spans 16 amino acids. The CDR3 sequence: CSARDRQARINQPQHF. The CDR3 nucleotides read TGCAGTGCTAGAGACAGACAGGCCCGTATCAATCAGCCCCAGCATTTT.

This clonotype was detected ten times or more. The V and J genes are TRBV4-2 and TRBJ2-3; D gene ambiguous. There are 13 residues in the CDR3. Germline CDR1 reads LGHNA; CDR2 reads YNFKEQ. Trimming stripped 4 bases from V and 1 base from J, with 6 bases between. CDR3 nucleotides: TGTGCCAGCAGCCCCCGGCGCACAGATACGCAGTATTTT. Translation: CASSPRRTDTQYF.

V usage is TRBV28 and J usage is TRBJ1-3, with D tentatively TRBD1 (6 bases). Deletions cut 2 bases from V and 5 bases from J, with 16 bases between. CDR3 length: 16 amino acids. The germline gives CDR1 MDHEN, CDR2 SYDVKM. The DNA for the CDR3 is TGTGCCAGCAGTTTAGAACAGGGTATGGGCAGAAACACCATATATTTT. It translates to CASSLEQGMGRNTIYF.

The chain is built from TRBV12-3 or TRBV12-4 and TRBJ2-1, with 8 bases identical to TRBD2. J gave up 7 bases and V 6 bases, and 8 bases lay outside the gene matches. CDR3 length equals 14 residues. The CDR3 DNA is TGTGCCAGCAGGCCGAGCGGGAGAAGTAATGAGCAGTTCTTC. This codes for CASRPSGRSNEQFF.

The rearrangement uses TRBV6-1 and TRBJ1-2; D call uncertain. The germline V and J ends were trimmed by 2 bases and 4 bases, with 8 bases remaining between them. This CDR3 spans 13 amino acids. Germline CDR1 and CDR2: MNHNS and SASEGT. This CDR3 is CASSESPSYGYTF. The CDR3 DNA reads as TGTGCCAGCAGTGAATCACCAAGCTATGGCTACACCTTC.

This clonotype was found a few times. This chain uses TRBV2 with TRBJ2-7; no reliable D call. Between the trimmed V and J ends, which lost 8 bases and 2 bases, there was a span of 10 bases. CDR1 is SNHLY, CDR2 FYNNEI, per germline. The CDR3 totals 12 residues. CDR3 residues: CASRADAYEQYF. Here the CDR3 DNA reads TGTGCCAGCCGGGCCGATGCCTACGAGCAGTACTTC.

This chain uses TRBV30 with TRBJ2-7; tentatively, D is TRBD1 (6 bases). V was clipped by 0 bases and J by 0 bases, with 12 bases between them. The CDR3 has 15 residues. The germline V gene encodes CDR1 GTSNPN and CDR2 SVGIG (reference sequence). The CDR3 is CAWSVGAGSSYEQYF. Here the CDR3 DNA reads TGTGCCTGGAGTGTGGGGGCAGGGAGCTCCTACGAGCAGTACTTC.

The chain combines TRBV7-2 with TRBJ2-7; D ambiguous. The DNA end is a closer match to TRBJ2-5, so the J assignment may be wrong. Per the germline V gene, CDR1 is SGHTA and CDR2 is FQGNSA. This CDR3 has 14 amino acids. CDR3 residues: CASSRAKSTETQYF. The CDR3, as DNA: TGTGCCAGCAGCCGTGCCAAAAGCACAGAGACCCAGTACTTC.

The genes are TRBV10-3 and TRBJ2-7, with 7 positions matching TRBD2. The J segment lost 3 bases and the V segment lost 4 bases, leaving 12 bases of the junction unmatched. This CDR3 region has 16 residues. Germline V gene data show CDR1 as ENHRY and CDR2 as SYGVKD. CDR3 nucleotides: TGTGCCATCAGTGGGCGCGGGGGTCAAAACGACTACGAGCAGTACTTC. This gives the protein CAISGRGGQNDYEQYF.